These T cell receptor beta chains were read from a single sample in a study of T cells in Graves' hyperthyroidism and ophthalmopathy. TCRdb fed the multiplex PCR reads into MiXCR, producing one record per CDR3 protein. The top ten hold less than 30% of the sample, which has some 510,000 distinct CDR3 sequences, under 25% seen once. Sequencing used blood. The source is a young man with Graves' hyperthyroidism. Each CDR3 is given with its conserved first and last residue. The D gene is left open where the match is weak. Clone size is stated in some rows and not others, as once, few, many or a class when expanded.

d_call | clone_size | j_call | v_call | cdr3_aa | cdr3_nt
. | few | TRBJ1-5 | TRBV7-6 | CASSLVYRSRRRNQPQHF | TGTGCCAGCAGCTTAGTTTACAGGTCCCGGCGTCGCAATCAGCCCCAGCATTTT
. | many | TRBJ1-1 | TRBV19 | CASWTLMNTEAFF | TGTGCCAGTTGGACACTGATGAACACTGAAGCTTTCTTT
TRBD1 | many | TRBJ1-5 | TRBV28 | CASSLWSGTGLNQPQHF | TGTGCCAGCAGTTTATGGTCCGGGACAGGCCTCAATCAGCCCCAGCATTTT
. | . | TRBJ1-2 | TRBV28 | CASSRNPWGAGNYGYTF | TGTGCCAGCAGTCGAAACCCGTGGGGCGCGGGTAACTATGGCTACACCTTC
TRBD1 | few | TRBJ1-5 | TRBV24-1 | CATTTGDQPQHF | TGTGCCACAACGACAGGGGATCAGCCCCAGCATTTT
TRBD1 | many | TRBJ2-7 | TRBV30 | CAWRDDRGSVAQYF | TGTGCCTGGAGGGACGACAGGGGATCGGTGGCGCAGTACTTC
TRBD2 | . | TRBJ2-7 | TRBV12-3/TRBV12-4 | CASRAAGGSYEQYF | TGTGCCAGCAGGGCAGCGGGAGGATCGTACGAGCAGTACTTC
. | few | TRBJ1-2 | TRBV30 | CAWSVPVRGYTF | TGTGCCTGGAGTGTACCGGTGCGGGGCTACACCTTC
. | many | TRBJ1-1 | TRBV12-3/TRBV12-4 | CAVQAFMNTEAFF | TGTGCCGTTCAGGCATTCATGAACACTGAAGCTTTCTTT
. | . | TRBJ2-5 | TRBV20-1 | CSAERPGVGETQYF | TGCAGTGCTGAAAGACCAGGGGTAGGAGAGACCCAGTACTTC
. | . | TRBJ1-2 | TRBV12-3/TRBV12-4 | CASSLGGAGKGYTF | TGTGCCAGCAGTTTAGGGGGGGCAGGGAAGGGCTACACCTTC
. | . | TRBJ1-1 | TRBV20-1 | CSAREGRSRVNTEAFF | TGCAGTGCTAGAGAGGGCAGGAGCAGGGTAAACACTGAAGCTTTCTTT
TRBD2 | . | TRBJ2-7 | TRBV6-1 | CASIEGLAGAEEQYF | TGTGCCAGCATCGAGGGACTAGCGGGAGCGGAAGAGCAGTACTTC
. | many | TRBJ1-1 | TRBV2 | CASRGENTEAFF | TGTGCCAGCAGGGGGGAGAACACTGAAGCTTTCTTT
. | many | TRBJ1-2 | TRBV27 | CASKGGGGYGYTF | TGTGCCAGCAAAGGGGGGGGAGGCTATGGCTACACCTTC
. | many | TRBJ1-5 | TRBV6-1 | CASSESDGSNQPQHF | TGTGCCAGCAGTGAATCGGACGGGAGCAATCAGCCCCAGCATTTT
. | many | TRBJ2-7 | TRBV5-1 | CASSWEGGYEQYF | TGCGCCAGCAGCTGGGAAGGGGGGTACGAGCAGTACTTC